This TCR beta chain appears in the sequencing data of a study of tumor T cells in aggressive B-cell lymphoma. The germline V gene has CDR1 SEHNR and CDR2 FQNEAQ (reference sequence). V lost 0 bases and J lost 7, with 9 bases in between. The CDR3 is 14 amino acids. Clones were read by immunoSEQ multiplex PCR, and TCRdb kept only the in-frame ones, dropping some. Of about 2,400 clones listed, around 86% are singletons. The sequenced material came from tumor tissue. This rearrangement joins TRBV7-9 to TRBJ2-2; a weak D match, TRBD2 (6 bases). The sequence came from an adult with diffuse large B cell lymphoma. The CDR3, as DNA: TGTGCCAGCAGCTTAGCCCTGGGAGGCGGGGAGCTGTTTTTT. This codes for CASSLALGGGELFF.